This entry describes one TCR beta chain. Germline CDR1 LNHDA, CDR2 SQIVND (reference sequence). The CDR3 is 11 residues long. This sample stems from a study of control samples from healthy donors and cancer patients. Clones were sequenced by immunoSEQ multiplex PCR, and TCRdb holds only the in-frame ones, with some missing. The data hold about 63,000 clones, with roughly 85% observed a single time. The chain is built from TRBV19 and TRBJ2-1; D unresolved. This clonotype was obtained from a man aged 40-49 years in good health. The sequencing sample was made of blood. The CDR3 nucleotides read TGTGCAACCGGACCCCAAAATGAGCAGTTCTTC. Amino acid sequence: CATGPQNEQFF.